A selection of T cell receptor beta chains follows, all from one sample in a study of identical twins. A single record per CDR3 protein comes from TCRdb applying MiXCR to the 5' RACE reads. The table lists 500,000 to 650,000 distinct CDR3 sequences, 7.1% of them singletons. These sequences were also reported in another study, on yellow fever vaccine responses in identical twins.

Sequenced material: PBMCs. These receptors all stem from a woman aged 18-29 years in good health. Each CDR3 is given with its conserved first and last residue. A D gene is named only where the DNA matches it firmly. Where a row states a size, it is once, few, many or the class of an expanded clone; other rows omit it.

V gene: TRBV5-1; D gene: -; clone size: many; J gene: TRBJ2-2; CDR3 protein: CASSLVSGPDSTGELFF; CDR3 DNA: TGCGCCAGCAGCTTGGTCAGCGGACCCGACTCCACCGGGGAGCTGTTTTTT
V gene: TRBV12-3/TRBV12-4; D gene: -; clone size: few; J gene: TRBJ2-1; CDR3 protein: CASSLFRRGSPPTGNEQFF; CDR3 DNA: TGTGCCAGCAGTTTATTTCGCCGGGGAAGCCCACCAACGGGAAATGAGCAGTTCTTC
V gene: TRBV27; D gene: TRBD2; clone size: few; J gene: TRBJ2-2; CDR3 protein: CASSPGTSYTGELFF; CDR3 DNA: TGTGCCAGCAGTCCCGGGACTAGTTATACCGGGGAGCTGTTTTTT
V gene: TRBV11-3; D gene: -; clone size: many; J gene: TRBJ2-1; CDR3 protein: CASSSGTIEQFF; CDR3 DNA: TGTGCCAGCAGCTCAGGGACAATTGAGCAGTTCTTC
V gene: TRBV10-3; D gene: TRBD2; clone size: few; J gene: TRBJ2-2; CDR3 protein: CAITRRLAGDGDTGELFF; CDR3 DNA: TGTGCCATCACCAGACGACTAGCGGGAGATGGGGACACCGGGGAGCTGTTTTTT
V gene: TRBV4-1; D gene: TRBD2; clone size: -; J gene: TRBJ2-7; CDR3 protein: CASSHGAGDYEQYF; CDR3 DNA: TGCGCCAGCAGCCACGGCGCGGGGGACTACGAGCAGTACTTC
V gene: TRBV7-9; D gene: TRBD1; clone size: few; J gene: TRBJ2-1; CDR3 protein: CASSLLDRVYNEQFF; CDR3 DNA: TGTGCCAGCAGCTTACTGGACAGGGTATACAATGAGCAGTTCTTC
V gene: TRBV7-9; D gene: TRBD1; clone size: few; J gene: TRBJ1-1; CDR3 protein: CASSSRDGQDEAFF; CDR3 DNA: TGTGCCAGCAGCTCGCGAGATGGACAGGATGAAGCTTTCTTT
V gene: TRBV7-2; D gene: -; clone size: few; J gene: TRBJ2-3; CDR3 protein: CASSLAWSRGMTDTQYF; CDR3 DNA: TGTGCCAGCAGCTTAGCGTGGTCGAGGGGGATGACAGATACGCAGTATTTT
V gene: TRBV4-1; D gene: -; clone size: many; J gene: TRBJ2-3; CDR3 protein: CASSQDQGRTDTQYF; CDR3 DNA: TGCGCCAGCAGCCAAGATCAGGGGAGGACAGATACGCAGTATTTT
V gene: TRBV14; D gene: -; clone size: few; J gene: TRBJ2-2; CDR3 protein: CASSQDYGVTGELFF; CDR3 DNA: TGTGCCAGCAGCCAAGATTATGGCGTGACCGGGGAGCTGTTTTTT
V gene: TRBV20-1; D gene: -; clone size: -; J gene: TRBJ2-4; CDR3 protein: CSAAPEGAKNIQYF; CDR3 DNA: TGCAGTGCCGCACCGGAAGGAGCCAAAAACATTCAGTACTTC
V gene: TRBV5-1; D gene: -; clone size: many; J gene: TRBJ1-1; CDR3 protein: CASSTWGEGTEAFF; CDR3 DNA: TGCGCCAGCAGCACTTGGGGGGAAGGGACTGAAGCTTTCTTT
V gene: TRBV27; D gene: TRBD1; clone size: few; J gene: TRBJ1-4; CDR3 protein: CASSLMTGGRYEKLFF; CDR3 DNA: TGTGCCAGCAGTTTAATGACAGGGGGCAGGTATGAAAAACTGTTTTTT